This T cell receptor (beta chain) is from a study of blood T cell repertoires in COVID-19. Study in general: From the United States, Italy and Spain came samples of acute and convalescent COVID-19. Nucleic acid was either cDNA or gDNA, and it came from T cells, B-cell-depleted T cells, or PBMCs.

Under the authors' procedure: Amplification of reference gene primers was used by the study to estimate nucleated cell counts. Profiled with immunoSEQ multiplex PCR; TCRdb holds only in-frame clones, not every one. V, J and clone size were drawn from that table, and D and trimming were deduced from the DNA. The sample contains 210,000 or so clones, about nine tenths of which appear only once. The TCR comes from a man aged 50 to 60 with acute or convalescent COVID-19. The sample was peripheral blood.

CDR3 coding DNA: TGTGCCAGCAGCTTTAATCCAGGGCTGTCCACCGGGGAGCTGTTTTTT. Residues: CASSFNPGLSTGELFF. This chain joins TRBV11-2 and TRBJ2-2, with TRBD1 as a possible D gene (5 bases). Germline V CDR1 and CDR2: SGHAT, FQNNGV. V lost 3 bases to trimming and J lost 4 bases, with 15 bases between them. The CDR3 spans 16 residues.